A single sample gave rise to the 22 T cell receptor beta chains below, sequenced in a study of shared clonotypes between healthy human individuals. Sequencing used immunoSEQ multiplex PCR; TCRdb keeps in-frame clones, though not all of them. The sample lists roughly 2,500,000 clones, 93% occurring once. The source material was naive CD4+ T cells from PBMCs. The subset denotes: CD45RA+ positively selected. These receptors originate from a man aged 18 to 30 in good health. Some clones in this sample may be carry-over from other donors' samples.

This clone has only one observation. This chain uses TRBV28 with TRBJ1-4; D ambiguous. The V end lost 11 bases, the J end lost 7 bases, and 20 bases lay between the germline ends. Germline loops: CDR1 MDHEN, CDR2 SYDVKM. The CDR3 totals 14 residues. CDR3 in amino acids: CAAGLIQNGEKLFF. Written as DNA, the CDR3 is TGTGCCGCCGGACTGATTCAGAATGGTGAAAAACTGTTTTTT. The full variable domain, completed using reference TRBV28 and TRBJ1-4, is DVKVTQSSRYLVKRTGEKVFLECVQDMDHENMFWYRQDPGLGLRLIYFSYDVKMKEKGDIPEGYSVSREKKERFSLILESASTNQTSMYLCAAGLIQNGEKLFFGSGTQLSVL.

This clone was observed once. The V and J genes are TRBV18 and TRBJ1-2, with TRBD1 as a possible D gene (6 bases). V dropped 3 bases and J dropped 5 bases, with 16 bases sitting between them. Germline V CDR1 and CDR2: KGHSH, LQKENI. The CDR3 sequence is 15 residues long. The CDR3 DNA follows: TGTGCCAGCTCACCCGCGACAGGAGAAGGTTATGGCTACACCTTC. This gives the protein CASSPATGEGYGYTF.

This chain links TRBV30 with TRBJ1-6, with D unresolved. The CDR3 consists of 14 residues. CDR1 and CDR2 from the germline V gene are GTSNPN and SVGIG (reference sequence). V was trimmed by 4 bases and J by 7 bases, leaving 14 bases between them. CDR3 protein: CAWTSRRGNSPLHF. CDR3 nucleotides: TGTGCCTGGACCTCCCGTCGAGGGAATTCACCCCTCCACTTT.

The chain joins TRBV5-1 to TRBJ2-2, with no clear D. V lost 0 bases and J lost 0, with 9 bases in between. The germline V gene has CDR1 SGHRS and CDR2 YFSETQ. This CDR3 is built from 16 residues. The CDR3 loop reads CASSLVASANTGELFF. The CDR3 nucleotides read TGCGCCAGCAGCTTGGTTGCCAGCGCGAACACCGGGGAGCTGTTTTTT. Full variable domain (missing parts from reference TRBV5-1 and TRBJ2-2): KAGVTQTPRYLIKTRGQQVTLSCSPISGHRSVSWYQQTPGQGLQFLFEYFSETQRNKGNFPGRFSGRQFSNSRSEMNVSTLELGDSALYLCASSLVASANTGELFFGEGSRLTVL.

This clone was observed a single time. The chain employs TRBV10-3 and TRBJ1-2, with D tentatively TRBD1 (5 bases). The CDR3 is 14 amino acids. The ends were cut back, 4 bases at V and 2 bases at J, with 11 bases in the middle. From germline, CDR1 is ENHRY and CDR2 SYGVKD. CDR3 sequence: CAISVGQGNYGYTF. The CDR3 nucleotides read TGTGCCATCAGTGTGGGGCAGGGAAACTATGGCTACACCTTC.

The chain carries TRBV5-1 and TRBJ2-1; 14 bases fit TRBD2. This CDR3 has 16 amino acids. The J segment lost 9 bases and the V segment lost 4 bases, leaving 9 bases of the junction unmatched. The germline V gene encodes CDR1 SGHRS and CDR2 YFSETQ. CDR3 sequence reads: CASSLGLAGALGEQFF. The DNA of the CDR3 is TGCGCCAGCAGCCTGGGACTAGCGGGAGCTCTTGGTGAGCAGTTCTTC.

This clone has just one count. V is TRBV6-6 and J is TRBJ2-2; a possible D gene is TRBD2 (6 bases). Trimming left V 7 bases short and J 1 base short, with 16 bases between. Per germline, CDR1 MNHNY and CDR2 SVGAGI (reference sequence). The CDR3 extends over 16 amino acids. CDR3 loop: CASTNQGLMNTGELFF. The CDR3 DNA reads TGTGCCAGCACCAACCAAGGACTAATGAACACCGGGGAGCTGTTTTTT.

The CDR3 coding sequence is TGCGCCAGCAGCCCAATCCTGGGGGCGCCAGGGGAGCAGTACTTC. Translated: CASSPILGAPGEQYF. The rearrangement uses TRBV5-1 and TRBJ2-7, with a tentative D call TRBD1 (6 bases). This CDR3 has 15 residues. Germline V gene data show CDR1 as SGHRS and CDR2 as YFSETQ. The V and J ends lost 4 bases and 7 bases respectively, with 21 bases between them.

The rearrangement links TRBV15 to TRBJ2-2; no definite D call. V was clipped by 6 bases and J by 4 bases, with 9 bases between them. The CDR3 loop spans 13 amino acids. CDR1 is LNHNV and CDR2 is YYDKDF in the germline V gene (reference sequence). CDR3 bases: TGTGCCACCAGACAGCGATCCACCGGGGAGCTGTTTTTT. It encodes CATRQRSTGELFF.

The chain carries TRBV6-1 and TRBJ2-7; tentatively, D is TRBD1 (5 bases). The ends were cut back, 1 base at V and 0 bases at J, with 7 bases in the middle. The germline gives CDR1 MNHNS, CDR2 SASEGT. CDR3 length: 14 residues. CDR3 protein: CASSEGQPSYEQYF. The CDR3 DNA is TGTGCCAGCAGTGAAGGACAGCCCTCCTACGAGCAGTACTTC.

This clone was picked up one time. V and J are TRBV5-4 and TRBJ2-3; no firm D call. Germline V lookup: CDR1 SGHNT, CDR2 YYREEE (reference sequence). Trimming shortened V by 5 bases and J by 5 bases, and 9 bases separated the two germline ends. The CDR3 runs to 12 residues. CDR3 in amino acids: CASSDTVDTQYF. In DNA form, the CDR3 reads TGTGCCAGCAGTGACACAGTAGATACGCAGTATTTT.

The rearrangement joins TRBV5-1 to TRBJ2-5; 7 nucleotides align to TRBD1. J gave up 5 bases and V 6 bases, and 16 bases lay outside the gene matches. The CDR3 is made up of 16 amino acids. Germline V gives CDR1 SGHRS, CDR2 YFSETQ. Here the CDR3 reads CASIKGAAGGRETQYF. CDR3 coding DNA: TGCGCCAGCATCAAAGGGGCGGCAGGGGGTAGGGAGACCCAGTACTTC.

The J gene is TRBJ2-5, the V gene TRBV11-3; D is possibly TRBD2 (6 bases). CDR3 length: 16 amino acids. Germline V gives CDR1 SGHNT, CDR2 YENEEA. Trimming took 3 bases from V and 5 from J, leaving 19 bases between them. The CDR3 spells CASSLGVDGGGETQYF. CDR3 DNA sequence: TGTGCCAGCAGCTTGGGCGTGGACGGGGGAGGTGAGACCCAGTACTTC.

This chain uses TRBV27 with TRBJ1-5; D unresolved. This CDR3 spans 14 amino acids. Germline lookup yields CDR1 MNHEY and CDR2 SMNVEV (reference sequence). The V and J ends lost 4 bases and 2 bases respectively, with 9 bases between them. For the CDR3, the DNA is TGTGCCAGCAGTTGGGGAAGCGGCAATCAGCCCCAGCATTTT. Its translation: CASSWGSGNQPQHF.

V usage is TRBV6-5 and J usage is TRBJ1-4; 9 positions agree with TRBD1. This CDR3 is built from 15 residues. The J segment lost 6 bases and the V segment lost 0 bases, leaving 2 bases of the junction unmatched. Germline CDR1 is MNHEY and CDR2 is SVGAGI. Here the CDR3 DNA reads TGTGCCAGCAGTTACTCGGGACAGGGCTATGAAAAACTGTTTTTT. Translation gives CASSYSGQGYEKLFF.

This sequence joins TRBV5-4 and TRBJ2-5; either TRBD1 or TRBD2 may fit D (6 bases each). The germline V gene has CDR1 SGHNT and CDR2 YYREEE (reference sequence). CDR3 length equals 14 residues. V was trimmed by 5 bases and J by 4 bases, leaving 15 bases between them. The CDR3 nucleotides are TGTGCCAGCAGTCTCAGGGGAGGCGGAGAGACCCAGTACTTC. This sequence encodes CASSLRGGGETQYF.

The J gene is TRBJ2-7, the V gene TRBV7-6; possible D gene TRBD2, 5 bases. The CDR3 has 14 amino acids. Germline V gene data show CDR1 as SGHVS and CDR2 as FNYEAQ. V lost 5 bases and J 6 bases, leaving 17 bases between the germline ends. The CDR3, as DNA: TGTGCCAGCAGCCTGAACGGGAAAGTGCCCGAGCAGTACTTC. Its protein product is CASSLNGKVPEQYF.

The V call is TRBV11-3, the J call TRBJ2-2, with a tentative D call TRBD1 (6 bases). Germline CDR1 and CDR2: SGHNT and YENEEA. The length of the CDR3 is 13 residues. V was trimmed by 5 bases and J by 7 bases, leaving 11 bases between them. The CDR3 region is CASSPRGGGELFF. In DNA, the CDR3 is TGTGCCAGCAGCCCACGAGGGGGCGGGGAGCTGTTTTTT.

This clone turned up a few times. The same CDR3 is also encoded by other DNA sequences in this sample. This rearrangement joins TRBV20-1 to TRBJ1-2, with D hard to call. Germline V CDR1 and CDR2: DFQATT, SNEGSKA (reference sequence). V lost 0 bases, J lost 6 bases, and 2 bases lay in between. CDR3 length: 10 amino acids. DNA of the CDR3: TGCAGTGCTAGAGAGGATGGCTACACCTTC. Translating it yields CSAREDGYTF.

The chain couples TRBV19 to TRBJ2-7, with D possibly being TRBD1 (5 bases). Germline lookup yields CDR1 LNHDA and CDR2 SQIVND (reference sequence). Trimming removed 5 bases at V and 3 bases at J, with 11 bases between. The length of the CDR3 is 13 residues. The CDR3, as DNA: TGTGCCAGTAGTGGGGCAGGGATCTACGAGCAGTACTTC. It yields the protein CASSGAGIYEQYF.

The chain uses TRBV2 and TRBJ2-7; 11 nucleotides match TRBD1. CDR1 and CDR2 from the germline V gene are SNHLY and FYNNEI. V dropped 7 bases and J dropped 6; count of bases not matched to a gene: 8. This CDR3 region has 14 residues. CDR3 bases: TGTGCCAGCACTAAGGGACAGGGGGTGGTCGAGCAGTACTTC. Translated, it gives CASTKGQGVVEQYF. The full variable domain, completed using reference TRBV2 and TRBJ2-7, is EPEVTQTPSHQVTQMGQEVILRCVPISNHLYFYWYRQILGQKVEFLVSFYNNEISEKSEIFDDQFSVERPDGSNFTLKIRSTKLEDSAMYFCASTKGQGVVEQYFGPGTRLTVT.

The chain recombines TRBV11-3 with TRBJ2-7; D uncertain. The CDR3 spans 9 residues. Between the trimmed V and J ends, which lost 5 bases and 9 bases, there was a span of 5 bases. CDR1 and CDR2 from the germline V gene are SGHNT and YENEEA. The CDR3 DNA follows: TGTGCCAGCAGCCCCAGGCAGTACTTC. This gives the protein CASSPRQYF.